The rows below give T cell receptor beta chains drawn from one sample of a study of blood T cells in healthy people across ages. TCRdb re-derived calls from the 5' RACE reads in MiXCR, one entry per CDR3 protein. The data contain around 820,000 distinct CDR3 sequences, 20% to 30% of them singletons. These data also formed part of another study, on T cells of mothers and their children.

The sequenced sample consisted of blood. These receptors originate from a boy younger than 18 in good health. Both conserved end residues are part of each CDR3. D genes are given only for firm matches. The listing skips clone size in some rows; elsewhere it reads once, few, many or a size class.

TRBV28	TRBJ2-1	-	TRBD2	TGTGCCAGCAGTTCCCCCCAGGGACTAGCGGGAGGTTATGAGCAGTTCTTC	CASSSPQGLAGGYEQFF
TRBV28	TRBJ2-1	-	TRBD2	TGTGCCAGCAGTTTGACTAGCGCGGGCTACGATGAGCAGTTCTTC	CASSLTSAGYDEQFF
TRBV25-1	TRBJ1-1	-	TRBD1	TGTGCCAGCAGAACAGGGGCAAGGGCTTTCTTT	CASRTGARAFF
TRBV29-1	TRBJ1-2	-	TRBD1	TGCAGCGTTGATGAAGGGACAGGGGGGAACTATGGCTACACCTTC	CSVDEGTGGNYGYTF
TRBV28	TRBJ2-5	few	TRBD2	TGTGCCAGCAGTCCCTCCGAGCGGGGTGCACCTATCCAAGAGACCCAGTACTTC	CASSPSERGAPIQETQYF
TRBV7-9	TRBJ2-7	-	-	TGTGCCAGCAGCCAGATGACAGCCAACGAGCAGTACTTC	CASSQMTANEQYF
TRBV3-1	TRBJ1-1	few	-	TGTGCCAGCAGCCAACGAACCGGGAAGGGGAACACTGAAGCTTTCTTT	CASSQRTGKGNTEAFF
TRBV20-1	TRBJ2-3	-	-	TGCAGTGCTAGAGTAGGTACTAGCCCGGCAGATACGCAGTATTTT	CSARVGTSPADTQYF
TRBV25-1	TRBJ2-6	-	-	TGTGCCAGCAGTGATCAAACAGGAGAAGGGCGCTCTGGGGCCAACGTCCTGACTTTC	CASSDQTGEGRSGANVLTF
TRBV12-3/TRBV12-4	TRBJ2-5	-	-	TGTGCCAGCAGTCTTGACAGCCCGTGGACCCAGTACTTC	CASSLDSPWTQYF
TRBV28	TRBJ1-5	-	TRBD1	TGTGCCAGCAGTATCAGGGGGTACAATCAGCCCCAGCATTTT	CASSIRGYNQPQHF
TRBV11-1	TRBJ2-4	few	TRBD1	TGTGCCAGCAGCCTGAATTCAGACAGGGGAGCCAAAAACATTCAGTACTTC	CASSLNSDRGAKNIQYF
TRBV7-9	TRBJ2-7	-	TRBD1	TGTGCCAGCAGCCATCTGACAGGGTACGAGCAGTACTTC	CASSHLTGYEQYF
TRBV20-1	TRBJ2-1	-	-	TGCAGTGCCCGACTTTCGGGGGCCGAATACAATGAGCAGTTCTTC	CSARLSGAEYNEQFF
TRBV4-2	TRBJ1-2	-	-	TGTGCCAGCAGCCAAGATGGGAGTTTCCGTGACTATGGCTACACCTTC	CASSQDGSFRDYGYTF
TRBV28	TRBJ1-2	few	TRBD1	TGTGCCAGCAGTTTTGTAGGCCCACAGGGGGATGGCTACACCTTC	CASSFVGPQGDGYTF
TRBV20-1	TRBJ2-3	-	TRBD1	TGCAGTGCGGACGAGGGGGCTCGCACAGATACGCAGTATTTT	CSADEGARTDTQYF
TRBV7-3	TRBJ2-7	few	TRBD2	TGTGCCAGCAGCTTAAAGGGGACTAGCGGGTTAAAGTACGAGCAGTACTTC	CASSLKGTSGLKYEQYF
TRBV7-9	TRBJ2-1	once	-	TGTGCCAGCAGCTTAGAGGAGGGGTTGGGGAGCTACAATGAGCAGTTCTTC	CASSLEEGLGSYNEQFF
TRBV5-1	TRBJ2-1	-	TRBD1	TGCGCCAGCAGCCCTTCGGGGACAGGGGACTACAATGAGCAGTTCTTC	CASSPSGTGDYNEQFF
TRBV10-3	TRBJ2-3	few	-	TGTGCCATCAGTGAGGTGGCGGTAGCGGGCACAGATACGCAGTATTTT	CAISEVAVAGTDTQYF
TRBV15	TRBJ1-2	few	-	TGTGCCACCAGCAGAGATGGGGTGGGTGGCTACACCTTC	CATSRDGVGGYTF
TRBV29-1	TRBJ2-5	few	-	TGCAGCGTTGCTCGCGCGGGCCAAGAGACCCAGTACTTC	CSVARAGQETQYF
TRBV7-9	TRBJ2-7	-	TRBD2	TGTGCCAGCAGCGGACTAGCGGGGGGCAACGAGCAGTACTTC	CASSGLAGGNEQYF
TRBV5-4	TRBJ2-4	-	-	TGTGCCAGCAGCTCGCCCCAGGCCGAAAACATTCAGTACTTC	CASSSPQAENIQYF
TRBV5-1	TRBJ2-3	-	TRBD2	TGCGCCAGCAGGTTGACTAGCGGGGGTACAGATACGCAGTATTTT	CASRLTSGGTDTQYF
TRBV9	TRBJ1-2	-	-	TGTGCCAGCAGCGTCCACCCACAGGCTAACTATGGCTACACCTTC	CASSVHPQANYGYTF
TRBV28	TRBJ2-5	few	TRBD1	TGTGCCAGCAGTTTGCGGAGTGGCTACAGGGGAGTTGAGACCCAGTACTTC	CASSLRSGYRGVETQYF
TRBV20-1	TRBJ2-7	few	TRBD1	TGCAGTGCTAGCATACAGGGGGCCGCTGCTTCCTACGAGCAGTACTTC	CSASIQGAAASYEQYF
TRBV28	TRBJ1-4	-	-	TGTGCCAGCAGTTTGGGACGGGAAGCAACTAATGAAAAACTGCTTTTT	CASSLGREATNEKLLF
TRBV25-1	TRBJ2-1	-	-	TGTGCCAGCAGTGACGACAGTTTCGGGGACAATGAGCAGTTCTTC	CASSDDSFGDNEQFF
TRBV20-1	TRBJ2-7	-	TRBD2	TGCAGTGCACCGAGCGGGACGGCCTTGTACGAGCAGTACTTC	CSAPSGTALYEQYF
TRBV27	TRBJ2-1	-	TRBD1	TGTGCCAGCACCCGGCGGGACAGGGAGAATGAGCAGTTCTTC	CASTRRDRENEQFF
TRBV6-6	TRBJ1-1	-	TRBD1	TGTGCCAGCTATAGTCAGGGGGCGGTAGACACTGAAGCTTTCTTT	CASYSQGAVDTEAFF
TRBV4-2	TRBJ1-3	few	-	TGTGCCAGCAGCCAACGCCGGACGGTTATCTCTGGAAACACCATATATTTT	CASSQRRTVISGNTIYF
TRBV15	TRBJ2-5	few	-	TGTGCCACCAGCAGAGATAGTACCCAAGAGACCCAGTACTTC	CATSRDSTQETQYF
TRBV24-1	TRBJ2-7	-	-	TGTGCCACCGGTGGGGGAAACTCCTACGAGCAGTACTTC	CATGGGNSYEQYF
TRBV20-1	TRBJ2-5	-	TRBD2	TGCAGTGCTATACCGGGACTAGCCCCCCAAGAGACCCAGTACTTC	CSAIPGLAPQETQYF
TRBV7-9	TRBJ2-1	-	TRBD2	TGTGCCAGCAGCTGGACTAGTGCTCCGCAGGATGAGCAGTTCTTC	CASSWTSAPQDEQFF
TRBV6-1	TRBJ2-7	few	TRBD1	TGTGCCAGCAGCCGGGGGACAGGCCGAACAATCTACGAGCAGTACTTC	CASSRGTGRTIYEQYF
TRBV20-1	TRBJ2-1	-	-	TGCAGTGCTAGAGATCTCTCAGCGGGCAACTACAATGAGCAGTTCTTC	CSARDLSAGNYNEQFF
TRBV9	TRBJ2-1	-	TRBD2	TGTGCCAGCAGCTTTAGCGGGAGCGAATACAATGAGCAGTTCTTC	CASSFSGSEYNEQFF
TRBV5-5	TRBJ1-5	few	-	TGTGCCAGCAGCTTGGATGAGTTCAATCAGCCCCAGCATTTT	CASSLDEFNQPQHF
TRBV5-1	TRBJ2-7	few	-	TGCGCCAGCAGCTTGGAGGCTAGCAGTTCCTACGAGCAGTACTTC	CASSLEASSSYEQYF
TRBV29-1	TRBJ2-5	-	TRBD1	TGCAGCGTTGAACTGTGGGACAGGGATGAGACCCAGTACTTC	CSVELWDRDETQYF
TRBV28	TRBJ2-1	-	TRBD2	TGTGCCAGCAGTTTTCGTGCGGGAGTTTCCCCCCTTTGGCAGTTCTTC	CASSFRAGVSPLWQFF
TRBV27	TRBJ2-3	few	TRBD1	TGTGCCAGCAGTTTTCAGGGGGCAGATACGCAGTATTTT	CASSFQGADTQYF
TRBV12-5	TRBJ1-5	many	-	TGTGCTAGTGGTGACCCCGTAGGGGACTTAACCAATCAGCCCCAGCATTTT	CASGDPVGDLTNQPQHF
TRBV10-3	TRBJ2-7	-	-	TGTGCCATCAGTGAATCACCGGGGCCTACCTACGAGCAGTACTTC	CAISESPGPTYEQYF
TRBV7-3	TRBJ2-3	many	TRBD2	TGTGCCAGCAGCTCACGGGACCGTGGACTAGCGGGCACAGATACGCAGTATTTT	CASSSRDRGLAGTDTQYF
TRBV29-1	TRBJ1-1	few	-	TGCAGCGTGGACACTCCGGGACATAACACTGAAGCTTTCTTT	CSVDTPGHNTEAFF
TRBV6-2/TRBV6-3	TRBJ2-3	-	-	TGTGCCAGCAGTTACTCTGCGTTTCGAGATACGCAGTATTTT	CASSYSAFRDTQYF
TRBV6-4	TRBJ1-5	many	-	TGTGCCAGCAGTCCGGATACTAATAGCAATCAGCCCCAGCATTTT	CASSPDTNSNQPQHF
TRBV5-1	TRBJ2-5	-	-	TGCGCCAGCAGCTTGGGAGGTACAGGAATCGAAGAGACCCAGTACTTC	CASSLGGTGIEETQYF
TRBV7-6	TRBJ2-5	-	TRBD2	TGTGCCAGCAGCTTAGTGTGGCGGGAGGAGACCCAGTACTTC	CASSLVWREETQYF
TRBV19	TRBJ1-2	few	-	TGTGCCAGTAGCCCCTGGGGGGGAGATTATGGCTACACCTTC	CASSPWGGDYGYTF
TRBV7-2	TRBJ2-3	few	-	TGTGCCAGCAGCTTAGGTGTCTCGAGCGGCGATACGCAGTATTTT	CASSLGVSSGDTQYF